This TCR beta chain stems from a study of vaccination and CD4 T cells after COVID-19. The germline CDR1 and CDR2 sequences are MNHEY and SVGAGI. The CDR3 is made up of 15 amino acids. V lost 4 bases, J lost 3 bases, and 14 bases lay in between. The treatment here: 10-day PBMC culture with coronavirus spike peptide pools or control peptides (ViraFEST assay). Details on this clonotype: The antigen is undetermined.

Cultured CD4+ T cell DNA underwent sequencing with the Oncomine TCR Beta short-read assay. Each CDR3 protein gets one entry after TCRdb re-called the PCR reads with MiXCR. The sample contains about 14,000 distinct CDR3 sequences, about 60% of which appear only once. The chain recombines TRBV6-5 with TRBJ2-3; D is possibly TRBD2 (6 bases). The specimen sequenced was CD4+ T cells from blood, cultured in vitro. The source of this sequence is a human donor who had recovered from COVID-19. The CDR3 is CASSSERVRTDTQYF. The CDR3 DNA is TGTGCCAGCAGTTCGGAGCGGGTCAGGACAGATACGCAGTATTTT.